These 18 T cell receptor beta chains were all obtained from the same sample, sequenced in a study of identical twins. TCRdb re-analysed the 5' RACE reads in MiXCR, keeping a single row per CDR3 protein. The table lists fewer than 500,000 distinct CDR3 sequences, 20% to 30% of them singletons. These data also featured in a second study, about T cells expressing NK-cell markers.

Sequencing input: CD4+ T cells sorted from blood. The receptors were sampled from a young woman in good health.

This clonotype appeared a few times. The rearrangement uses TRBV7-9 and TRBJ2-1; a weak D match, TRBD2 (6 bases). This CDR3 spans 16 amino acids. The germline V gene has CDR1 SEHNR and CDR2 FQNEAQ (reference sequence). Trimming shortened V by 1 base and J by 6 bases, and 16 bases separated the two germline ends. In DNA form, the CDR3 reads TGTGCCAGCAGCTTAGTGGTTGAACTAGCTCGCAATGAGCAGTTCTTC. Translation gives CASSLVVELARNEQFF.

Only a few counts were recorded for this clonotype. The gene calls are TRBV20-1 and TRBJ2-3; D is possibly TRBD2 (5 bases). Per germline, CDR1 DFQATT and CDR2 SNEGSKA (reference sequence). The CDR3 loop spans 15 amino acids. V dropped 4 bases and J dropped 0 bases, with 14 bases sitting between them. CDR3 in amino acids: CSAKLGSTSTDTQYF. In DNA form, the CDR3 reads TGCAGTGCTAAACTAGGCAGCACTAGCACAGATACGCAGTATTTT.

In DNA form, the CDR3 reads TGCGCCAGCAGCCAGGGGCAGGTTAACACCGGGGAGCTGTTTTTT. This encodes CASSQGQVNTGELFF. The chain uses TRBV4-1 and TRBJ2-2, with TRBD1 as a possible D gene (5 bases). Germline-derived CDR1 and CDR2 are MGHRA and YSYEKL. The CDR3 is made up of 15 amino acids. Deletions cut 3 bases from V and 2 bases from J, with 10 bases between.

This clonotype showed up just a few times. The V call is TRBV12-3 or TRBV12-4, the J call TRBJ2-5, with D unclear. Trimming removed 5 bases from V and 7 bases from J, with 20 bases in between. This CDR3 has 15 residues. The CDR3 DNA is TGTGCCAGCAGTCCTGTTATGGTTGGATCTGGGACCCAGTACTTC. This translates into CASSPVMVGSGTQYF.

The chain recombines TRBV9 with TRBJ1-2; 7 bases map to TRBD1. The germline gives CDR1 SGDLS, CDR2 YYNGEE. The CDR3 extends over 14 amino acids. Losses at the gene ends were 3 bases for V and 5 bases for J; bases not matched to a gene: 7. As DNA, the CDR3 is TGTGCCAGCAGCGAACAGGGGTTAGAGTATGGCTACACCTTC. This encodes CASSEQGLEYGYTF. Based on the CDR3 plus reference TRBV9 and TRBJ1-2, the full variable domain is DSGVTQTPKHLITATGQRVTLRCSPRSGDLSVYWYQQSLDQGLQFLIQYYNGEERAKGNILERFSAQQFPDLHSELNLSSLELGDSALYFCASSEQGLEYGYTFGSGTRLTVV.

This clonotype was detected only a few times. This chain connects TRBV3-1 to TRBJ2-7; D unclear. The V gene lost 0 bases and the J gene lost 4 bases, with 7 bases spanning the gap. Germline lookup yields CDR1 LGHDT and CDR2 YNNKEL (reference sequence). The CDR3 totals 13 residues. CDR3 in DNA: TGTGCCAGCAGCCAAGATAATAGGTACGAGCAGTACTTC. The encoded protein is CASSQDNRYEQYF.

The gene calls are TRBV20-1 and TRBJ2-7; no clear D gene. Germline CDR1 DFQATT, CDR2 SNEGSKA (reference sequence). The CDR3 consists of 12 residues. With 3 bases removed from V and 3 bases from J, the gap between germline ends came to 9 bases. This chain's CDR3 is CSASLADYEQYF. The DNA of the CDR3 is TGCAGTGCTAGTTTGGCTGACTACGAGCAGTACTTC.

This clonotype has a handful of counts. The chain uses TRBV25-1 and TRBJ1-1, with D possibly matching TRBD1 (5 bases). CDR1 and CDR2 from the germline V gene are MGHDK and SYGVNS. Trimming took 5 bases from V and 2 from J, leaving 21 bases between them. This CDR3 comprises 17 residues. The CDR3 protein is CASSRLGVGGRNTEAFF. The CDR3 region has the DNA TGTGCCAGCAGTAGATTGGGAGTCGGGGGAAGAAACACTGAAGCTTTCTTT.

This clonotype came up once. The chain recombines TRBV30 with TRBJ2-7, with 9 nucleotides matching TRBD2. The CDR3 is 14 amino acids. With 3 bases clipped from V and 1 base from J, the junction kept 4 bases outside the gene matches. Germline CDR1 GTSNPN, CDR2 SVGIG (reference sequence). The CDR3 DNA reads TGTGCCTGGAGAATAGCGGGAGCTTCCTACGAGCAGTACTTC. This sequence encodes CAWRIAGASYEQYF.

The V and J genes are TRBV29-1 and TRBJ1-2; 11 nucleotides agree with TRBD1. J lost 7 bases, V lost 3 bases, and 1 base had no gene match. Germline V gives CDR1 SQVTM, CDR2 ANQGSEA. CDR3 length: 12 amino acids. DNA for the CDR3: TGCAGCGTTGAGGGACAGGGGGTTGGCTACACCTTC. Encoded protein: CSVEGQGVGYTF.

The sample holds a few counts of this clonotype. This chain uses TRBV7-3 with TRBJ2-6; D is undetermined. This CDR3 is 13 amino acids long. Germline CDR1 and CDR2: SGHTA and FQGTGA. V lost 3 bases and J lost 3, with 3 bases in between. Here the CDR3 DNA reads TGTGCCAGCAGCTTCATTGGGGCCAACGTCCTGACTTTC. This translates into CASSFIGANVLTF.

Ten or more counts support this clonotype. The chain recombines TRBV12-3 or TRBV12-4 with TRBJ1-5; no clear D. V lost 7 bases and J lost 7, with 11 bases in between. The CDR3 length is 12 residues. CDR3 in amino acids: CASTQGGQPQHF. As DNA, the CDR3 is TGTGCCAGCACCCAAGGAGGGCAGCCCCAGCATTTT.

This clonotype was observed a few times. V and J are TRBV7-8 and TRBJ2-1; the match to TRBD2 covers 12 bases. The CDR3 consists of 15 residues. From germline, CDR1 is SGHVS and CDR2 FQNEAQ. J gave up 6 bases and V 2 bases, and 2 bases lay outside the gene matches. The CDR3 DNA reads TGTGCCAGCAGCTTATCTAGCGGGAGGGTCAATGAGCAGTTCTTC. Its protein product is CASSLSSGRVNEQFF.

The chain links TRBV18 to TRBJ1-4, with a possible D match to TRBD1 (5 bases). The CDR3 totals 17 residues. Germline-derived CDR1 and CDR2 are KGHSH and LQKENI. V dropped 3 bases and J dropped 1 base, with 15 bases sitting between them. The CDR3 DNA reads TGTGCCAGCTCACCTTGGAAGGCCCAGGGAACTAATGAAAAACTGTTTTTT. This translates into CASSPWKAQGTNEKLFF.

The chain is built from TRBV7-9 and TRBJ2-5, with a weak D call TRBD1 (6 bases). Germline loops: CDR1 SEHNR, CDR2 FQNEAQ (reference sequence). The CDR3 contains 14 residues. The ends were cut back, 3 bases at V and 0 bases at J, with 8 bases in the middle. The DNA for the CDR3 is TGTGCCAGCAGCTTTACAGGGTACCAAGAGACCCAGTACTTC. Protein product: CASSFTGYQETQYF.

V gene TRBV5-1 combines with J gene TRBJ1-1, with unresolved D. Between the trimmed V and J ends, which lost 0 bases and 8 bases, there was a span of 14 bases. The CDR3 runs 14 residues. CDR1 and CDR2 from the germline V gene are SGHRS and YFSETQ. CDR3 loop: CASSLDGRAQEAFF. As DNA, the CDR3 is TGCGCCAGCAGCTTGGATGGACGGGCACAGGAAGCTTTCTTT.

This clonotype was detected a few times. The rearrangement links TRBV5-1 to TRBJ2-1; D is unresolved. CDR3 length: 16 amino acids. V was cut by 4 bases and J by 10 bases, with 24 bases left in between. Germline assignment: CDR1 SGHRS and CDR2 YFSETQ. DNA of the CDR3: TGCGCCAGCAGCCCTGGTGTTTCTGGTATGGCACAGGAGCAGTTCTTC. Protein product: CASSPGVSGMAQEQFF. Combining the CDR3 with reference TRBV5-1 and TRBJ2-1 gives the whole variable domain KAGVTQTPRYLIKTRGQQVTLSCSPISGHRSVSWYQQTPGQGLQFLFEYFSETQRNKGNFPGRFSGRQFSNSRSEMNVSTLELGDSALYLCASSPGVSGMAQEQFFGPGTRLTVL.

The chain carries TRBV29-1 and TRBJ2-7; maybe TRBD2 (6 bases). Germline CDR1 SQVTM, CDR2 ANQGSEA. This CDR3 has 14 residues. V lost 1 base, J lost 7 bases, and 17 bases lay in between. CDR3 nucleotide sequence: TGCAGCGTTGAAGGTTTGGGACTCCCAGGGGAGCAGTACTTC. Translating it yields CSVEGLGLPGEQYF.